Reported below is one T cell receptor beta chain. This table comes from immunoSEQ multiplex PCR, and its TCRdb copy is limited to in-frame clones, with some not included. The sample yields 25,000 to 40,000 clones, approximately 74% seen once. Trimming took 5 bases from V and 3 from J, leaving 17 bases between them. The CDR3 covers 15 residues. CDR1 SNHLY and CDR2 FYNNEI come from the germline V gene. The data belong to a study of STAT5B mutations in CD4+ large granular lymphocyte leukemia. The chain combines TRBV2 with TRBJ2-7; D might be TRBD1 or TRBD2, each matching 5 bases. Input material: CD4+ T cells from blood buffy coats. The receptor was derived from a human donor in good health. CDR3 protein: CASSLGRLAYYEQYF. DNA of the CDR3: TGTGCCAGCAGTTTGGGACGGCTGGCCTACTACGAGCAGTACTTC.